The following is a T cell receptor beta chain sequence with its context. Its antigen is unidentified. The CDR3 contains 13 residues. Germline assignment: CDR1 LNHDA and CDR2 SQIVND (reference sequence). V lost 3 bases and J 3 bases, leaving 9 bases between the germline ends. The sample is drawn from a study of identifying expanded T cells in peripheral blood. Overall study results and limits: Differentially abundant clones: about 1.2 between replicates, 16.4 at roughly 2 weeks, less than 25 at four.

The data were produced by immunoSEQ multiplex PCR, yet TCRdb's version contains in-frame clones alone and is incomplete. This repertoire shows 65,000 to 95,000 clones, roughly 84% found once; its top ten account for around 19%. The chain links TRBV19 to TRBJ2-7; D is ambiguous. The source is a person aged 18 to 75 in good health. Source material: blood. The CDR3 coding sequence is TGTGCCAGTAGTATTGGTGGTAGCTACGAGCAGTACTTC. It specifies CASSIGGSYEQYF.